This T cell receptor beta chain was identified in a study of T cells after yellow fever vaccination. A process of 5'RACE template switching, which added a universal primer site and UMIs, was used to make TCR cDNA. One entry per CDR3 protein results from TCRdb running MiXCR on the 5' RACE reads. The data show 300,000 or so distinct CDR3 sequences, around 7% seen once. Between the trimmed V and J ends, which lost 2 bases and 0 bases, there was a span of 16 bases. CDR1 MNHEY and CDR2 SVGEGT come from the germline V gene. CDR3 size: 17 residues. The origin of this receptor is a man aged 18 to 30 who received the YFV17D yellow fever vaccine. The chain has TRBV6-2 or TRBV6-3 and TRBJ1-1; no definite D call. The sequences come from PBMCs, collected approximately 47 days after the first yellow fever vaccination. Here the CDR3 DNA reads TGTGCCAGCAGTTACCCCTCCAGAAGGATATTGAACACTGAAGCTTTCTTT. The encoded protein is CASSYPSRRILNTEAFF.